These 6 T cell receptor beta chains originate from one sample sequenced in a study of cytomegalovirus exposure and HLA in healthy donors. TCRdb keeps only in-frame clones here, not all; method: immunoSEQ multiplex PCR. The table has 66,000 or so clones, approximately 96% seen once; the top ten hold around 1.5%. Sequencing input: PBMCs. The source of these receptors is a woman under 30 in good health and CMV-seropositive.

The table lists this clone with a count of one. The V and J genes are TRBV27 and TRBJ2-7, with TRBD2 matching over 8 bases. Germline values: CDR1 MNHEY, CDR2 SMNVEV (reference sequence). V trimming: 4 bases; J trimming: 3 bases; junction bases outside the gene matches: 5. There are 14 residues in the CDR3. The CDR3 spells CASSYRREGYEQYF. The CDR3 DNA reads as TGTGCCAGCAGTTATCGACGGGAGGGCTACGAGCAGTACTTC.

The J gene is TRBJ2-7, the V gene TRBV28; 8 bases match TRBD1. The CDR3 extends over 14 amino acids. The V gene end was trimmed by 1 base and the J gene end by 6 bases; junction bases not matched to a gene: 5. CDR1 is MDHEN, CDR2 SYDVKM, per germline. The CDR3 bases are TGTGCCAGCAGTTTATTCGACAGGGGAACCGAGCAGTACTTC. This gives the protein CASSLFDRGTEQYF.

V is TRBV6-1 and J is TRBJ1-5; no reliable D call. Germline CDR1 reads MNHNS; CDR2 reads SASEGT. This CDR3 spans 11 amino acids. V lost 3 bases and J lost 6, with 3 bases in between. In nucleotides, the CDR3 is TGTGCCAGCAGTGATCTTCAGCCCCAGCATTTT. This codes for CASSDLQPQHF.

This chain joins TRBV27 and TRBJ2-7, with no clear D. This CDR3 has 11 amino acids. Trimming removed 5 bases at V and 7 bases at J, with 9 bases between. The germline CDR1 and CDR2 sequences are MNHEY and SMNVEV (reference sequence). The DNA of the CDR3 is TGTGCCAGCAGTAACCTAGGAGAGCAGTACTTC. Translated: CASSNLGEQYF.

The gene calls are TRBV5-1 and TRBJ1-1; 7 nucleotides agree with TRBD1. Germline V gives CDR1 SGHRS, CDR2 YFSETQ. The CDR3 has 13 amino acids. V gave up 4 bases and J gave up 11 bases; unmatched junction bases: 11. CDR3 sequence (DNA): TGCGCCAGCAGCCAATCTGACAGGGTTAAGGCTTTCTTT. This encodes CASSQSDRVKAFF.

CDR3 residues: CASSPETLGQGLIDTQYF. The CDR3 bases are TGTGCCAGCTCACCGGAAACGCTGGGACAGGGGTTGATAGATACGCAGTATTTT. V and J are TRBV18 and TRBJ2-3, with 10 bases aligning to TRBD1. Germline V CDR1 and CDR2: KGHSH, LQKENI. This CDR3 region has 18 residues. Trimming at V came to 3 bases and at J to 5 bases, leaving 14 bases not matched to a gene.